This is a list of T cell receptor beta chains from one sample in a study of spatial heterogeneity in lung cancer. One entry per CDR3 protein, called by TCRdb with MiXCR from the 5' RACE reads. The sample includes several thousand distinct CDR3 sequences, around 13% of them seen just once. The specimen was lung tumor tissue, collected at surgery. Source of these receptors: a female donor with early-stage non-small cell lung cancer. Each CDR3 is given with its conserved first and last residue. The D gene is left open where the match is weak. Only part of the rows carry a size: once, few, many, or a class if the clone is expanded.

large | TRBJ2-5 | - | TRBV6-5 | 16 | CASRDRGGPNQETQYF | TGTGCCAGCAGGGACCGGGGAGGACCTAATCAAGAGACCCAGTACTTC
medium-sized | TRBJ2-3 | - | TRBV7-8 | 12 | CASSGGLTTQYF | TGTGCCAGCAGCGGGGGACTGACAACGCAGTATTTT
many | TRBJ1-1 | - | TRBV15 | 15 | CATSRDPQGGTEAFF | TGTGCCACCAGCAGAGACCCCCAGGGCGGCACTGAAGCTTTCTTT
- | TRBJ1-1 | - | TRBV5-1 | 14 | CASSLAGAGTEAFF | TGCGCCAGCAGCTTGGCAGGGGCTGGCACTGAAGCTTTCTTT
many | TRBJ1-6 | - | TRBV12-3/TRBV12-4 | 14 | CASSLTAAESPLHF | TGTGCCAGCAGTTTAACGGCGGCCGAGTCACCCCTCCACTTT
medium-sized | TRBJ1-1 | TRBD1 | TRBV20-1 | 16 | CSANDRGITMNTEAFF | TGCAGTGCAAACGACAGGGGGATTACTATGAACACTGAAGCTTTCTTT
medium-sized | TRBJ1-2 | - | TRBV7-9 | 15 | CASSSSDVTNYGYTF | TGTGCCAGCAGCTCGTCGGACGTCACTAACTATGGCTACACCTTC
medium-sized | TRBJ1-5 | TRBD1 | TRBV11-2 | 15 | CASSLASGGGQPQHF | TGTGCCAGCAGCTTAGCTTCAGGGGGCGGTCAGCCCCAGCATTTT
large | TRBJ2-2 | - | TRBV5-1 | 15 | CASSLGHRNTGELFF | TGCGCCAGCAGCTTGGGACACCGGAACACCGGGGAGCTGTTTTTT
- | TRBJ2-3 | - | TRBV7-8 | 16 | CASSHPTGKGADTQYF | TGTGCCAGCAGCCACCCCACAGGGAAAGGGGCAGATACGCAGTATTTT
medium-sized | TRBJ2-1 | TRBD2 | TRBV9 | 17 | CASSVVAGGAPSHEQFF | TGTGCCAGCAGCGTAGTGGCGGGGGGGGCCCCGTCCCATGAGCAGTTCTTC
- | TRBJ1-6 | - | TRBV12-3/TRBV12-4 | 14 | CASSLMSDLAPLHF | TGTGCCAGCAGTTTAATGTCTGATTTAGCCCCCCTCCACTTT
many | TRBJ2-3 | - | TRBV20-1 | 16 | CSARDLWAGRVNTQYF | TGCAGTGCTAGAGATTTGTGGGCAGGGAGAGTAAATACGCAGTATTTT
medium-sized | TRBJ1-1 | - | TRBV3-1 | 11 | CASSQSFEAFF | TGTGCCAGCAGCCAAAGTTTTGAAGCTTTCTTT
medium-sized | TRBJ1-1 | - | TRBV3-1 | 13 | CASSYLAATEAFF | TGTGCCAGTAGTTATTTGGCAGCCACTGAAGCTTTCTTT
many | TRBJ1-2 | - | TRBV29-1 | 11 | CSASLTGTYTF | TGCAGCGCTTCCCTCACAGGTACCTACACCTTC
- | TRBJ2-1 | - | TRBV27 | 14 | CASSLYRIDDEQFF | TGTGCCAGCAGTTTATATAGGATTGACGATGAGCAGTTCTTC
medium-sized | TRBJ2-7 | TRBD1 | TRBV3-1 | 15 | CASSQKGTGMYEQYF | TGTGCCAGCAGCCAGAAAGGGACAGGGATGTACGAGCAGTACTTC
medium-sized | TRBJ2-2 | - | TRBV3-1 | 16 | CASSLRSPGDTGELFF | TGTGCCAGCAGCCTCAGGTCTCCGGGGGACACCGGGGAGCTGTTTTTT
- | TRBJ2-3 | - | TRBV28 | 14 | CASSLRGVADTQYF | TGTGCCAGCAGCCTCAGGGGTGTGGCAGATACGCAGTATTTT